Listed below are T cell receptor beta chains from one sample, sequenced in a study of cytomegalovirus exposure and HLA in healthy donors. TCRdb's copy holds only in-frame clones and misses some; the assay was immunoSEQ multiplex PCR. Of about 56,000 clones detected, 85% to 95% appear once; the ten largest clones hold around 5.8%. The material sequenced was PBMCs. Every receptor here comes from a woman aged 18-29 years in good health and CMV-seronegative. CDR3s include the opening cysteine and the closing phenylalanine or tryptophan. The D gene is left open where the match is weak. Clone size appears in some rows only: once, few, many, or a class for an expanded clone.

j_call d_call v_call clone_size cdr3_nt cdr3_aa
TRBJ2-5 . TRBV7-3 . TGTGCCAGCAGCCCTGGCCCGGGGGGCCTGGAGACCCAGTACTTC CASSPGPGGLETQYF
TRBJ1-2 . TRBV5-4 . TGTGCCAGCACCATCTCCATCAGGGAAGTTGGCTACACCTTC CASTISIREVGYTF
TRBJ1-1 . TRBV4-1 . TGCGCCAGCAGCCAACTCCAGACAGGTCTAAAGTCGGGTGAAGCTTTCTTT CASSQLQTGLKSGEAFF
TRBJ2-7 . TRBV7-8 . TGTGCCAGCAGCTTAGTGACTGGCTCCTACGAGCAGTACTTC CASSLVTGSYEQYF
TRBJ2-3 TRBD1 TRBV6-5 . TGTGCCAGCAGTTTTCTGACAGGGGGTTCCACAGATACGCAGTATTTT CASSFLTGGSTDTQYF
TRBJ1-4 . TRBV6-1 . TGTGCCAGCAGCCCTATTACTACGACTAATGAAAAACTGTTTTTT CASSPITTTNEKLFF
TRBJ1-4 TRBD1 TRBV7-6 . TGTGCCAGCAGCCAAAACTCAGGGGGTCATGAAAAACTGTTTTTT CASSQNSGGHEKLFF
TRBJ2-1 . TRBV4-1 . TGCGCCAGCAGCCAAGGCGGCACCGTTTACAATGAGCAGTTCTTC CASSQGGTVYNEQFF
TRBJ2-3 . TRBV29-1 . TGCAGCGTTGAAAGGACAGAAGCCACAGATACGCAGTATTTT CSVERTEATDTQYF
TRBJ1-6 TRBD1 TRBV9 once TGTGCCAGCAGCGTAGGGGACAGTGGCTCACCCCTCCACTTT CASSVGDSGSPLHF